This T cell receptor (beta chain) was captured by sequencing in a study of siplizumab effects on memory and regulatory T cells. General study results and limits: Memory cells seemed less diverse than naive T cells, which seemed major alloresponse contributors. Confirmation that proliferating Tregs from siplizumab cultures had suppressive function was not obtained. With siplizumab, Treg-derived clones averaged approximately 66% of mappable alloreactive CD4+ clones, versus around 25% in controls.

The table came from immunoSEQ multiplex PCR; TCRdb's copy has only in-frame clones and leaves some out. The sample carries roughly 93,000 clones, roughly 94% recorded once. A single count supports this clone. Antigen: not known. The CDR3 length is 21 residues. Looked up from germline, CDR1 is SGHRS and CDR2 is YFSETQ. V shed 4 bases and J 0 bases; nucleotides not matched to a gene: 19. Sequencing was performed on non-Treg CD4+ T cells sorted from blood. The origin of this receptor is a human donor in good health. The rearrangement links TRBV5-1 to TRBJ2-1; 10 bases align to TRBD2. This CDR3 is CASSPKVGLAGEPSSYNEQFF. The CDR3 DNA reads TGCGCCAGCAGCCCCAAAGTCGGGCTAGCGGGAGAACCAAGCTCCTACAATGAGCAGTTCTTC.